One sample yielded the 32 T cell receptor beta chains listed below, sequenced in a study of blood T cell repertoires in COVID-19. Clones were read by immunoSEQ multiplex PCR, and TCRdb kept only the in-frame ones, dropping some. The sample records around 200,000 clones, 86% being singletons. The specimen was PBMCs or T cells enriched from blood (not recorded which). The origin of the receptors is a woman aged 30 to 39 who had been exposed to COVID-19.

The rearrangement uses TRBV6-4 and TRBJ1-1; D unresolved. CDR3 size: 15 residues. In germline, CDR1 is MRHNA, CDR2 SNTAGT. Trimming took 7 bases from V and 2 from J, leaving 17 bases between them. This CDR3 is CASKKRGDLNTEAFF. The DNA of the CDR3 is TGTGCCAGCAAAAAACGGGGAGACCTTAACACTGAAGCTTTCTTT.

The chain joins TRBV11-2 to TRBJ1-6; D is possibly TRBD1 (6 bases). This CDR3 is 14 amino acids long. Trimming took 5 bases from V and 12 from J, leaving 17 bases between them. CDR1 is SGHAT and CDR2 is FQNNGV in the germline V gene. DNA of the CDR3: TGTGCCAGCAGCCCCGACAGGTCCGGTCGACCCCTCCACTTT. Residues: CASSPDRSGRPLHF. The full variable domain, rest sourced from reference TRBV11-2 and TRBJ1-6, is EAGVAQSPRYKIIEKRQSVAFWCNPISGHATLYWYQQILGQGPKLLIQFQNNGVVDDSQLPKDRFSAERLKGVDSTLKIQPAKLEDSAVYLCASSPDRSGRPLHFGNGTRLTVT.

The chain recombines TRBV9 with TRBJ2-3; 11 bases agree with TRBD2. Per germline, CDR1 SGDLS and CDR2 YYNGEE. Trimming took 3 bases from V and 5 from J; bases not matched to a gene: 8. This CDR3 has 16 residues. The CDR3: CASSAHSGGAGDTQYF. The DNA of the CDR3 is TGTGCCAGCAGCGCCCATAGCGGGGGGGCCGGAGATACGCAGTATTTT.

The V call is TRBV30, the J call TRBJ1-5; 7 nucleotides agree with TRBD1. The CDR3 has 11 amino acids. V dropped 2 bases and J dropped 12; count of bases not matched to a gene: 4. Germline V CDR1 and CDR2: GTSNPN, SVGIG (reference sequence). The CDR3 DNA reads as TGTGCCTGGAGTAAGGGGGCAGTCCAGCATTTT. Translation: CAWSKGAVQHF.

V is TRBV24-1 and J is TRBJ2-5; 7 nucleotides match TRBD1. This CDR3 contains 14 residues. With V trimmed by 3 bases and J by 3 bases, 3 bases remained unmatched. Germline V gene lookup returns CDR1 KGHDR and CDR2 SFDVKD. Here the CDR3 reads CATSDAGTEETQYF. DNA for the CDR3: TGTGCCACCAGTGATGCCGGGACAGAAGAGACCCAGTACTTC.

The chain couples TRBV5-5 to TRBJ2-2, with no clear D. The CDR3 consists of 14 residues. CDR1 is SGHKS and CDR2 is YYEKEE in the germline V gene (reference sequence). V shed 1 base and J shed 1 base, with 5 bases lying between them. As DNA, the CDR3 is TGTGCCAGCAGCTTGTCTGTGAACACCGGGGAGCTGTTTTTT. Translated, it gives CASSLSVNTGELFF.

The chain recombines TRBV7-8 with TRBJ2-1, with TRBD2 matching over 11 bases. The germline V gene has CDR1 SGHVS and CDR2 FQNEAQ. V lost 4 bases, J lost 3 bases, and 5 bases stayed unmatched. The CDR3 sequence is 16 residues long. The CDR3 loop is CASSSGGTSGYNEQFF. The CDR3 coding sequence is TGTGCCAGCAGCTCAGGCGGGACTAGCGGCTACAATGAGCAGTTCTTC.

On this clone: This specimen includes other DNA sequences encoding the same CDR3. The chain links TRBV9 to TRBJ2-5; 12 nucleotides match TRBD2. The CDR3 spans 16 residues. Germline V gene data show CDR1 as SGDLS and CDR2 as YYNGEE. J was trimmed by 4 bases and V by 0 bases; bases with no gene match: 4. Here the CDR3 reads CASSVASGGAGETQYF. Written as DNA, the CDR3 is TGTGCCAGCAGCGTAGCTAGCGGGGGGGCCGGAGAGACCCAGTACTTC. Variable domain in full (rest from reference TRBV9 and TRBJ2-5): DSGVTQTPKHLITATGQRVTLRCSPRSGDLSVYWYQQSLDQGLQFLIQYYNGEERAKGNILERFSAQQFPDLHSELNLSSLELGDSALYFCASSVASGGAGETQYFGPGTRLLVL.

The chain has TRBV11-2 and TRBJ1-3; no clear D gene. The V gene lost 2 bases and the J gene lost 0 bases, with 8 bases spanning the gap. The CDR3 is 15 amino acids. Germline V gene lookup returns CDR1 SGHAT and CDR2 FQNNGV. The CDR3 DNA follows: TGTGCCAGCAGCTTATTACCGAGCTCTGGAAACACCATATATTTT. This codes for CASSLLPSSGNTIYF.

This chain connects TRBV5-1 to TRBJ2-2; TRBD1 aligns across 10 bases. Germline values: CDR1 SGHRS, CDR2 YFSETQ. The V segment lost 0 bases and the J segment 0 bases; nucleotides outside the gene matches: 5. The CDR3 length is 18 residues. DNA of the CDR3: TGCGCCAGCAGCTTGGTCGAGGGACAGGGGTCGAACACCGGGGAGCTGTTTTTT. Its translation is CASSLVEGQGSNTGELFF. The entire variable domain, with the rest obtained from reference TRBV5-1 and TRBJ2-2, is as follows: KAGVTQTPRYLIKTRGQQVTLSCSPISGHRSVSWYQQTPGQGLQFLFEYFSETQRNKGNFPGRFSGRQFSNSRSEMNVSTLELGDSALYLCASSLVEGQGSNTGELFFGEGSRLTVL.

The V call is TRBV4-1, the J call TRBJ1-5; 7 bases are a match to TRBD1. V was pared by 0 bases and J by 1 base, with 0 bases of the junction left unmatched. From germline, CDR1 is MGHRA and CDR2 YSYEKL. The CDR3 is 15 amino acids. The CDR3 is CASSQDRGSNQPQHF. The CDR3 nucleotides read TGCGCCAGCAGCCAAGACAGGGGGAGCAATCAGCCCCAGCATTTT.

This clone was detected only a few times. V usage is TRBV27 and J usage is TRBJ2-7; possible D gene TRBD2, 6 bases. Trimming shortened V by 5 bases and J by 2 bases, and 16 bases separated the two germline ends. This CDR3 comprises 15 residues. Germline loops: CDR1 MNHEY, CDR2 SMNVEV (reference sequence). CDR3: CASSAGTGLPYEQYF. The CDR3 DNA sequence: TGTGCCAGCAGTGCCGGGACCGGACTACCCTACGAGCAGTACTTC.

This chain links TRBV7-2 with TRBJ1-2; D might be TRBD1 (5 bases). CDR1 SGHTA and CDR2 FQGNSA come from the germline V gene. The CDR3 loop spans 15 amino acids. The germline V and J ends were trimmed by 3 bases and 4 bases, with 15 bases remaining between them. CDR3 region: CASSLVRQWTYGYTF. The CDR3 DNA sequence: TGTGCCAGCAGCTTGGTAAGACAGTGGACCTATGGCTACACCTTC. The full variable domain, with the rest looked up from reference TRBV7-2 and TRBJ1-2, is GAGVSQSPSNKVTEKGKDVELRCDPISGHTALYWYRQSLGQGLEFLIYFQGNSAPDKSGLPSDRFSAERTGGSVSTLTIQRTQQEDSAVYLCASSLVRQWTYGYTFGSGTRLTVV.

The V call is TRBV5-6, the J call TRBJ1-1, with D hard to call. The germline CDR1 and CDR2 sequences are SGHDT and YYEEEE. CDR3 size: 11 residues. V shed 7 bases and J shed 5 bases, with 9 bases lying between them. The CDR3 is CASSWETEAFF. The CDR3 DNA reads as TGTGCCAGCTCTTGGGAGACTGAAGCTTTCTTT. Looking up the rest from reference TRBV5-6 and TRBJ1-1 gives the full variable domain: DAGVTQSPTHLIKTRGQQVTLRCSPKSGHDTVSWYQQALGQGPQFIFQYYEEEERQRGNFPDRFSGHQFPNYSSELNVNALLLGDSALYLCASSWETEAFFGQGTRLTVV.

The chain uses TRBV24-1 and TRBJ1-1, with D possibly being TRBD1 (6 bases). The ends were cut back, 7 bases at V and 3 bases at J, with 11 bases in the middle. Germline CDR1 reads KGHDR; CDR2 reads SFDVKD. There are 13 residues in the CDR3. The CDR3 loop reads CATSNRDDTEAFF. In nucleotides, the CDR3 is TGTGCCACCAGCAACAGGGATGACACTGAAGCTTTCTTT.

The chain has TRBV10-3 and TRBJ1-6; TRBD1 matches at 9 bases. The CDR3 length is 15 residues. J lost 8 bases, V lost 4 bases, and 6 bases had no gene match. Germline V CDR1 and CDR2: ENHRY, SYGVKD. This chain's CDR3 is CAISAQGAGDSPLHF. DNA of the CDR3: TGTGCCATCAGTGCACAGGGGGCAGGAGATTCACCCCTCCACTTT.

This clone was observed a handful of times. The chain recombines TRBV14 with TRBJ1-1, with 7 positions matching TRBD1. This CDR3 is built from 14 residues. J was trimmed by 6 bases and V by 4 bases; bases with no gene match: 8. Germline lookup yields CDR1 SGHDN and CDR2 FVKESK. The CDR3 DNA is TGTGCCAGCAGCCTTTCTTTCCAGGGGGCTGAAGCTTTCTTT. It encodes CASSLSFQGAEAFF.

This chain links TRBV6-5 with TRBJ1-6; D is undetermined. The CDR3 has 14 amino acids. V gave up 2 bases and J gave up 9 bases, with 11 bases separating them. Germline CDR1 reads MNHEY; CDR2 reads SVGAGI. The CDR3 region has the DNA TGTGCCAGCAGTTACGGTCCCGGAGGTTCACCCCTCCACTTT. As protein: CASSYGPGGSPLHF.

The CDR3 loop is CASRPGHGGDQPQHF. Here the CDR3 DNA reads TGTGCCAGCAGGCCGGGCCATGGAGGAGATCAGCCCCAGCATTTT. V usage is TRBV6-5 and J usage is TRBJ1-5; D unclear. The germline V gene has CDR1 MNHEY and CDR2 SVGAGI. V lost 6 bases and J 5 bases, leaving 17 bases between the germline ends. The CDR3 covers 15 residues.

This chain uses TRBV3-1 (or the pseudogene TRBV3-2) with TRBJ1-3; a possible D gene is TRBD1 (5 bases). The V end lost 6 bases, the J end lost 2 bases, and 8 bases lay between the germline ends. In germline, CDR1 is LGHDT, CDR2 YNNKEL (reference sequence). The CDR3 totals 13 residues. The CDR3 region is CASSQGPGNTIYF. The CDR3 coding sequence is TGTGCCAGCAGTCAGGGTCCTGGAAACACCATATATTTT.

The chain is built from TRBV27 and TRBJ2-4; D gene uncertain. The CDR3 length is 15 residues. From germline, CDR1 is MNHEY and CDR2 SMNVEV (reference sequence). V was trimmed by 5 bases and J by 0 bases, leaving 11 bases between them. CDR3 DNA: TGTGCCAGCAGTGAGAGATTATTAGCCAAAAACATTCAGTACTTC. It is translated as CASSERLLAKNIQYF.

This chain links TRBV9 with TRBJ2-3; D is perhaps TRBD2 (7 bases). This CDR3 is built from 17 residues. Germline V gene lookup returns CDR1 SGDLS and CDR2 YYNGEE. Deletions cut 0 bases from V and 1 base from J, with 15 bases between. Here the CDR3 reads CASSVGPRGARTDTQYF. The CDR3 DNA follows: TGTGCCAGCAGCGTAGGCCCCCGGGGGGCCCGCACAGATACGCAGTATTTT.

The gene calls are TRBV5-1 and TRBJ2-1; 9 positions agree with TRBD1. Germline lookup yields CDR1 SGHRS and CDR2 YFSETQ. CDR3 length: 15 residues. V trimming: 4 bases; J trimming: 7 bases; junction bases outside the gene matches: 9. The CDR3 spells CASSKSTGGGNEQFF. In nucleotides, the CDR3 is TGCGCCAGCAGCAAATCGACAGGGGGAGGGAATGAGCAGTTCTTC. Filled out from reference TRBV5-1 and TRBJ2-1, the complete variable domain reads KAGVTQTPRYLIKTRGQQVTLSCSPISGHRSVSWYQQTPGQGLQFLFEYFSETQRNKGNFPGRFSGRQFSNSRSEMNVSTLELGDSALYLCASSKSTGGGNEQFFGPGTRLTVL.

This chain joins TRBV19 and TRBJ1-2; no firm D call. CDR1 and CDR2 from the germline V gene are LNHDA and SQIVND (reference sequence). This CDR3 region has 15 residues. V dropped 2 bases and J dropped 4 bases, with 14 bases sitting between them. Written as DNA, the CDR3 is TGTGCCAGTAGTATACGGCTCGAGGAGGGCTATGGCTACACCTTC. Protein: CASSIRLEEGYGYTF.

CDR3 sequence (DNA): TGCGCCAGCAGCTTGGGAGCAGGGGCGACAACTAATGAAAAACTGTTTTTT. This gives the protein CASSLGAGATTNEKLFF. The chain links TRBV5-1 to TRBJ1-4, with D possibly matching TRBD1 (6 bases). Germline values: CDR1 SGHRS, CDR2 YFSETQ. The CDR3 runs to 17 residues. V gave up 0 bases and J gave up 0 bases, with 12 bases separating them.

The chain recombines TRBV9 with TRBJ1-5; TRBD1 agrees at 7 bases. Germline loops: CDR1 SGDLS, CDR2 YYNGEE. J gave up 9 bases and V 3 bases, and 12 bases lay outside the gene matches. The CDR3 runs 15 residues. This CDR3 reads CASSGGWDSAWPQHF. In nucleotides, the CDR3 is TGTGCCAGCAGCGGGGGGTGGGACAGTGCCTGGCCCCAGCATTTT.

The chain couples TRBV20-1 to TRBJ1-2; 8 bases align to TRBD1. The CDR3 runs 13 residues. Trimming cost V 3 bases and J 4 bases; bases outside gene matches: 4. CDR1 is DFQATT, CDR2 SNEGSKA, per germline (reference sequence). This chain's CDR3 is CSASGQGTYGYTF. Written as DNA, the CDR3 is TGCAGTGCTAGTGGACAGGGTACCTATGGCTACACCTTC.

The chain combines TRBV5-1 with TRBJ1-4; D gene unclear. With 3 bases removed from V and 0 bases from J, the gap between germline ends came to 9 bases. Germline CDR1 reads SGHRS; CDR2 reads YFSETQ. This CDR3 is built from 15 residues. The CDR3 DNA reads TGCGCCAGCAGCTGGACTGATGCAACTAATGAAAAACTGTTTTTT. Its protein is CASSWTDATNEKLFF. Full variable domain (rest looked up from reference TRBV5-1 and TRBJ1-4): KAGVTQTPRYLIKTRGQQVTLSCSPISGHRSVSWYQQTPGQGLQFLFEYFSETQRNKGNFPGRFSGRQFSNSRSEMNVSTLELGDSALYLCASSWTDATNEKLFFGSGTQLSVL.

The chain joins TRBV10-3 to TRBJ1-5, with D possibly matching TRBD1 (6 bases). Deletions cut 4 bases from V and 0 bases from J, with 7 bases between. Per germline, CDR1 ENHRY and CDR2 SYGVKD. The CDR3 consists of 14 residues. The CDR3 protein is CAISGDTSNQPQHF. As DNA, the CDR3 is TGTGCCATCAGTGGGGACACTAGCAATCAGCCCCAGCATTTT.

The V and J genes are TRBV18 and TRBJ2-5, with D maybe TRBD2 (5 bases). Germline V gene sequence: CDR1 KGHSH, CDR2 LQKENI. This CDR3 contains 13 residues. Trimming removed 2 bases at V and 4 bases at J, with 8 bases between. The CDR3 loop is CASSPGAGETQYF. The CDR3 nucleotides read TGTGCCAGCTCACCAGGTGCGGGAGAGACCCAGTACTTC.

This clone occurred once. The chain is built from TRBV30 and TRBJ2-7; TRBD1 aligns across 7 bases. Germline V lookup: CDR1 GTSNPN, CDR2 SVGIG (reference sequence). With V trimmed by 5 bases and J by 6 bases, 10 bases remained unmatched. This CDR3 is built from 13 residues. CDR3 amino acids: CAWGRGTVTEQYF. The CDR3 DNA reads TGTGCCTGGGGTAGGGGGACAGTAACCGAGCAGTACTTC.

This chain links TRBV7-8 with TRBJ1-5; 9 positions match TRBD1. The CDR3 covers 16 residues. Germline V gene data show CDR1 as SGHVS and CDR2 as FQNEAQ. V lost 5 bases and J lost 3; bases outside the gene matches: 8. The CDR3 DNA reads as TGTGCCAGCAGCCGGGATCGGGACAGGGTCAATCAGCCCCAGCATTTT. Protein: CASSRDRDRVNQPQHF.